The following is a T cell receptor (beta chain) sequence with its context. V lost 10 bases, J lost 2 bases, and 12 bases stayed unmatched. The CDR3 is made up of 15 amino acids. CDR1 and CDR2 from the germline V gene are SGHTA and FQGNSA. The data originate from a study of blood T cell repertoires in COVID-19. The overall study: Acute and convalescent COVID-19 specimens originated in the United States, Italy and Spain. The cDNA or gDNA used as material had been derived from T cells, B-cell-depleted T cells, or PBMCs.

Authors' processing steps: Amplification with reference gene primers provided the estimates of nucleated cell counts. Repertoires were generated with immunoSEQ multiplex PCR, while TCRdb's copy carries only in-frame clones and drops some. The DNA gave D and trimming, while V, J and clone size come from that table. This sample has roughly 350,000 clones, with 87% found just once. The receptor's source is a woman aged 45-65 years with COVID-19, enrolled during active disease. This sequence joins TRBV7-2 and TRBJ2-5; the match to TRBD2 covers 8 bases. Source material: peripheral blood. DNA for the CDR3: TGTGCCACCCTATCTAAGGGGACTAGGCAAGAGACCCAGTACTTC. It specifies CATLSKGTRQETQYF.